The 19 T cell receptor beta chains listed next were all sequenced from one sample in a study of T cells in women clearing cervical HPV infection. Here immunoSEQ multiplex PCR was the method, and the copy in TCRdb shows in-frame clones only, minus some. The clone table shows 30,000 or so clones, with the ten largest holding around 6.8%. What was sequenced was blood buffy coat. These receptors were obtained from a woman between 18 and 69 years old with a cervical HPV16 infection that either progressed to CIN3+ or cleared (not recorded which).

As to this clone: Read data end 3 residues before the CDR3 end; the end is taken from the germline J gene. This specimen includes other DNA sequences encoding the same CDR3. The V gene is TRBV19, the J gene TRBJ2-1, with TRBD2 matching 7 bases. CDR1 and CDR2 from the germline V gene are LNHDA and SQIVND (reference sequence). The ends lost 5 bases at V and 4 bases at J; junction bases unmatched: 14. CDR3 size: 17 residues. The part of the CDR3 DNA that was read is TGTGCCAGTAGTCCACTAGCCGGGAGGTTTGTATACAATGAG. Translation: CASSPLAGRFVYNE. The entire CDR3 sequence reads CASSPLAGRFVYNEQFF. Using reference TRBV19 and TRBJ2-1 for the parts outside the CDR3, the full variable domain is DGGITQSPKYLFRKEGQNVTLSCEQNLNHDAMYWYRQDPGQGLRLIYYSQIVNDFQKGDIAEGYSVSREKKESFPLTVTSAQKNPTAFYLCASSPLAGRFVYNEQFFGPGTRLTVL.

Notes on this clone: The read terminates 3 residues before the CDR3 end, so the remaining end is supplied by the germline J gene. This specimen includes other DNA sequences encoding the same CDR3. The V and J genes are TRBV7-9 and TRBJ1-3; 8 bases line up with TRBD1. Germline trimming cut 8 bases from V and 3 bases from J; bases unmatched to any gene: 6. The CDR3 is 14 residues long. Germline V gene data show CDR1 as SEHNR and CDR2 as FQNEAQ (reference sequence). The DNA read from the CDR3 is TGTGCCAGCCGCCCACAGGGGGATGGAAACACC. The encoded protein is CASRPQGDGNT. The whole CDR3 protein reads CASRPQGDGNTIYF.

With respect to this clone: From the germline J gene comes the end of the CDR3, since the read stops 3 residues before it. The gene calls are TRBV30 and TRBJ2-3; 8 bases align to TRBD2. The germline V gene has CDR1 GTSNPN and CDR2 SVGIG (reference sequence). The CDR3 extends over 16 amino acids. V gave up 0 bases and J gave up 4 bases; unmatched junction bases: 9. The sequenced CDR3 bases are TGTGCCTGGAGTGTAATAGGCGGGGGGAGGGCAGATACG. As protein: CAWSVIGGGRADT. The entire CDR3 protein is CAWSVIGGGRADTQYF.

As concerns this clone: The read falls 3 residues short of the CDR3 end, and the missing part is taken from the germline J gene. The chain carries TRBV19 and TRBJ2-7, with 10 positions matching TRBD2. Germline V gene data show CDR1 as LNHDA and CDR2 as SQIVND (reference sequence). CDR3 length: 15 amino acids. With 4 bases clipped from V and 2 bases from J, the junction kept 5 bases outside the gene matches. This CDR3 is CASSTSSGRAYEQYF. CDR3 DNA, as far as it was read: TGTGCCAGTAGTACCTCGAGCGGGAGGGCCTACGAG.

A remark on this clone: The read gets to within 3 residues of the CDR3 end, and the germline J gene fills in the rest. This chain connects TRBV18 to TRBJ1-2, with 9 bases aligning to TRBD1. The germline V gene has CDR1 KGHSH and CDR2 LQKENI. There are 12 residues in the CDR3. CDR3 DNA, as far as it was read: TGTGCCAGCTCGGACAGGGGAGAGACC. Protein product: CASSDRGET. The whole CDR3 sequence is CASSDRGETYTF.

CDR3 amino acids: CASSSTTGAVGYTF. The sequenced part of the CDR3 DNA is TGTGCCAGCAGCTCCACAACAGGGGCGGTTGGC. The chain carries TRBV7-9 and TRBJ1-2; 7 nucleotides line up with TRBD1. The read terminates 3 residues before the CDR3 end, so the remaining end is supplied by the germline J gene. V was clipped by 4 bases and J by 7 bases; unmatched bases: 9. The CDR3 sequence is 14 residues long. The germline gives CDR1 SEHNR, CDR2 FQNEAQ (reference sequence). Supplemented by reference TRBV7-9 and TRBJ1-2, the full variable domain reads DTGVSQNPRHKITKRGQNVTFRCDPISEHNRLYWYRQTLGQGPEFLTYFQNEAQLEKSRLLSDRFSAERPKGSFSTLEIQRTEQGDSAMYLCASSSTTGAVGYTFGSGTRLTVV.

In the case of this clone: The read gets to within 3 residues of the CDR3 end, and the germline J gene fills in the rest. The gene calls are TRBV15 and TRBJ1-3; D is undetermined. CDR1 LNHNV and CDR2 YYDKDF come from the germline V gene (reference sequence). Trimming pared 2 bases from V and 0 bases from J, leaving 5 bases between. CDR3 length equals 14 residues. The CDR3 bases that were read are TGTGCCACCAGCAGACCCAGCTCTGGAAACACC. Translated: CATSRPSSGNT. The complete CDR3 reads CATSRPSSGNTIYF.

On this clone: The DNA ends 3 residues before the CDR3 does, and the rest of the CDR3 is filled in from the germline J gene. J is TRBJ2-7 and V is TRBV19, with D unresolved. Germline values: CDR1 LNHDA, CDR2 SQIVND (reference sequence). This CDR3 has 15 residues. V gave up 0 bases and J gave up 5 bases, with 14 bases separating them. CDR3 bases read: TGTGCCAGTAGTATAGATCTGGGCCCCTCGAACGAG. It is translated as CASSIDLGPSNE. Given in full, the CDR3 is CASSIDLGPSNEQYF.

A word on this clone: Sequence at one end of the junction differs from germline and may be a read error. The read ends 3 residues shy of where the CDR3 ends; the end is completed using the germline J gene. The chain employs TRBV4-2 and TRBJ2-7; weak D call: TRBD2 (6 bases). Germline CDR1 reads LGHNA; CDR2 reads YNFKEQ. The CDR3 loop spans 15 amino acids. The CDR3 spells CASSQGAGRGYEQYF. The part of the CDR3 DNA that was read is TGCGCCAGCAGCCAAGGGGCAGGGCGGGGCTACGAG.

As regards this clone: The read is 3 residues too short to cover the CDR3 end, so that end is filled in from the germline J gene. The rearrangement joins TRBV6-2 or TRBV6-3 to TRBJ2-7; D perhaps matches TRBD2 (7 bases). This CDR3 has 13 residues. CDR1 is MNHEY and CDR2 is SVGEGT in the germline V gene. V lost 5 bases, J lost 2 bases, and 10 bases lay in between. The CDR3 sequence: CASSKGGAYEQYF. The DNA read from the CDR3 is TGTGCCAGCAGTAAGGGGGGGGCCTACGAG.

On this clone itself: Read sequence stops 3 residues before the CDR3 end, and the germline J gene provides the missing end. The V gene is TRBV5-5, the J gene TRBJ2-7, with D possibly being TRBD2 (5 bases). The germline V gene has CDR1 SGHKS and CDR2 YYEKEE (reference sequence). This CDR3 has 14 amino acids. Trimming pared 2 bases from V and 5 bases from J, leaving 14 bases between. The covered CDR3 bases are TGTGCCAGCAGCTTTGCGGAGGTTACCAACGAG. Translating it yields CASSFAEVTNE. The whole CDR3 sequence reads CASSFAEVTNEQYF.

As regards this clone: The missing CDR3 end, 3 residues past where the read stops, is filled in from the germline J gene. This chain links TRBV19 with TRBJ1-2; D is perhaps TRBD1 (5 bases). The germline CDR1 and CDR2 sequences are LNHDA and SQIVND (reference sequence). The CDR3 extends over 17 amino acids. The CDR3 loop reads CASSTGTSGSWSYDYTF. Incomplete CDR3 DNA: TGTGCCAGTAGTACCGGGACTAGCGGGAGTTGGTCCTACGAC.

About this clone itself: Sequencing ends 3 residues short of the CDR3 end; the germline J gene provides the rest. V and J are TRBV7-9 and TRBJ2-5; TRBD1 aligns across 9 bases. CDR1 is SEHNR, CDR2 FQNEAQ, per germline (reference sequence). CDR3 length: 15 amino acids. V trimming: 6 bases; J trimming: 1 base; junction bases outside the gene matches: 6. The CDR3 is CASSSRQGGQETQYF. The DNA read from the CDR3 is TGTGCCAGCAGTTCCCGACAGGGGGGCCAAGAGACC.

The CDR3 region is CASSLLSGRTDTYTF. Partial CDR3 DNA: TGTGCCAGCAGCCTCCTTAGCGGGAGGACAGATACC. The chain uses TRBV2 and TRBJ1-2, with D maybe TRBD1 (6 bases). The CDR3 end falls 3 residues outside the read, so it is completed with the germline J gene. CDR3 length: 15 residues. The germline V gene has CDR1 SNHLY and CDR2 FYNNEI. The variable domain in full, with the rest retrieved from reference TRBV2 and TRBJ1-2, is EPEVTQTPSHQVTQMGQEVILRCVPISNHLYFYWYRQILGQKVEFLVSFYNNEISEKSEIFDDQFSVERPDGSNFTLKIRSTKLEDSAMYFCASSLLSGRTDTYTFGSGTRLTVV.

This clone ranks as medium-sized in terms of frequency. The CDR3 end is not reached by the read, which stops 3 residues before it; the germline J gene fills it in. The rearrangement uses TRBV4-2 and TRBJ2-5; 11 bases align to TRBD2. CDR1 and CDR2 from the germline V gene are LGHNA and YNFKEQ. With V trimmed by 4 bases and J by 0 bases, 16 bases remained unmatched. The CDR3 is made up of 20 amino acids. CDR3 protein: CASSRSTGTSGTGHQETQYF. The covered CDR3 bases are TGTGCCAGCAGCCGGAGTACCGGGACTAGCGGTACAGGGCACCAAGAGACC.

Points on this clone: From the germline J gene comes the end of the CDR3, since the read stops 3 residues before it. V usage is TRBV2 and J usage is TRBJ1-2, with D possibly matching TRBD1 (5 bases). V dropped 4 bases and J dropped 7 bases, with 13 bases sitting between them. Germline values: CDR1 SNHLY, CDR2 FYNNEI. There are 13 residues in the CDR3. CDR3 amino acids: CASSVEGRSGYTF. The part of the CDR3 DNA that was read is TGTGCCAGCAGTGTTGAGGGGAGGAGTGGC.

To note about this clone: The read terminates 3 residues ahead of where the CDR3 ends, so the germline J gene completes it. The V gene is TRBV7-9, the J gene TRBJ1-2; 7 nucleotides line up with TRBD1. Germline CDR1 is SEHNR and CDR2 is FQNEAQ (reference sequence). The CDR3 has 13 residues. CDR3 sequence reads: CASSTTGEGGYTF. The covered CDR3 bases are TGTGCCAGCAGCACTACAGGGGAGGGCGGC.

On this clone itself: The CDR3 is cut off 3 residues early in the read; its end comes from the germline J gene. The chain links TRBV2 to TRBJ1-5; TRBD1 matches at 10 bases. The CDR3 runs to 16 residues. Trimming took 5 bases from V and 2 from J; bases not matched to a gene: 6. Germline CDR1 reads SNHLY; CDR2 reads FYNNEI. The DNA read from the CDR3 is TGTGCCAGCAGTTCGGGACAGGGGTTAGGCAATCAGCCC. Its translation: CASSSGQGLGNQP. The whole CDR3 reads CASSSGQGLGNQPQHF.

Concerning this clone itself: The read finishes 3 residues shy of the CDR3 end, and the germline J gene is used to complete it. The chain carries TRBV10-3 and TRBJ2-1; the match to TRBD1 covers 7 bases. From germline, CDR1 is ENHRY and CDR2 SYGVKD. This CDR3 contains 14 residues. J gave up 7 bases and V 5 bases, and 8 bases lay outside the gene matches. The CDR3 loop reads CAISQGDVGNEQFF. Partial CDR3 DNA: TGTGCCATCAGTCAGGGGGACGTTGGGAATGAG.